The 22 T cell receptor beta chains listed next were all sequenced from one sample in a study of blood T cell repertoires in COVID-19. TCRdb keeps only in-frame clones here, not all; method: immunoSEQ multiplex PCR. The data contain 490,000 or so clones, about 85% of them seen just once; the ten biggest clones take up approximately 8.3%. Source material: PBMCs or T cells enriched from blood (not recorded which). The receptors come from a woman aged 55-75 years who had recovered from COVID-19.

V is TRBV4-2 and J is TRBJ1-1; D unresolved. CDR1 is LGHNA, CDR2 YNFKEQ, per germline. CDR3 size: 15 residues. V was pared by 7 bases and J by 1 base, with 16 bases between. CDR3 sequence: CASTQWSESNTEAFF. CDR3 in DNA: TGTGCCAGCACCCAGTGGTCAGAATCGAACACTGAAGCTTTCTTT.

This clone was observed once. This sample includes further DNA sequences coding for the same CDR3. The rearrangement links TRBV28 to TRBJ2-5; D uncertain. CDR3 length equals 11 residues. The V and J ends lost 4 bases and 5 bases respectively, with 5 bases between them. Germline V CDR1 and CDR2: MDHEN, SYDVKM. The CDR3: CASSSRETQYF. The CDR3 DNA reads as TGTGCCAGCAGTTCCAGGGAGACCCAGTACTTC.

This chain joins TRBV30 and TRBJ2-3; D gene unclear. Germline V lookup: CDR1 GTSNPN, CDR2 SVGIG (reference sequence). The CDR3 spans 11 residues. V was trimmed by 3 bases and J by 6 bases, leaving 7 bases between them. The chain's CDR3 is CAWSARDTQYF. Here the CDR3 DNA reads TGTGCCTGGAGCGCGAGGGATACGCAGTATTTT.

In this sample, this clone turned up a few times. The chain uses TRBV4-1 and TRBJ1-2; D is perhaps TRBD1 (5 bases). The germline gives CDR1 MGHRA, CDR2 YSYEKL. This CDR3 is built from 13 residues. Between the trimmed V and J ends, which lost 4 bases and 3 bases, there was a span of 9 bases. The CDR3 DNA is TGCGCCAGCAGCCGCATGACAGACTATGGCTACACCTTC. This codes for CASSRMTDYGYTF.

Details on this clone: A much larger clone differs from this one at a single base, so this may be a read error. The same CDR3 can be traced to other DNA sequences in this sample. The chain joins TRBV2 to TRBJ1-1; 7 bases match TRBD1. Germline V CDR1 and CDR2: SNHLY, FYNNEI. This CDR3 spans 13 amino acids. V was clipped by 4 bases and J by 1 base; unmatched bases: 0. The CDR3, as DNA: TGTGCCAGCAGTGGACAGGGGAACACTGAAGCTTTCTTT. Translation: CASSGQGNTEAFF. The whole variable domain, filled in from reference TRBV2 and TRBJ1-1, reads EPEVTQTPSHQVTQMGQEVILRCVPISNHLYFYWYRQILGQKVEFLVSFYNNEISEKSEIFDDQFSVERPDGSNFTLKIRSTKLEDSAMYFCASSGQGNTEAFFGQGTRLTVV.

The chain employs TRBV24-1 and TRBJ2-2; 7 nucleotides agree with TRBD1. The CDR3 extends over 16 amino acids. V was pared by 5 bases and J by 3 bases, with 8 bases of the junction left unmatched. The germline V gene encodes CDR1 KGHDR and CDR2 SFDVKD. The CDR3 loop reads CATSGPTGADTGELFF. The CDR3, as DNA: TGTGCCACCAGTGGCCCTACAGGGGCAGACACCGGGGAGCTGTTTTTT.

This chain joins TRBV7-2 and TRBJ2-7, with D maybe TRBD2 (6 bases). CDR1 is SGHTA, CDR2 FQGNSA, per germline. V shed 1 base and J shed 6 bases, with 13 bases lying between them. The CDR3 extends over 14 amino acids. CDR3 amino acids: CASSLGLGKGEQYF. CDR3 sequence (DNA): TGTGCCAGCAGCTTAGGACTAGGAAAGGGCGAGCAGTACTTC.

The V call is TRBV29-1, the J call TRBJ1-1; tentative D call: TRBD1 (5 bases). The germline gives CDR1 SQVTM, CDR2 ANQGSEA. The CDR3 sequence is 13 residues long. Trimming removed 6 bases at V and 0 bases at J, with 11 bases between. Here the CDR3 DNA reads TGCAGCGTGAACAGGCCTTTGAACACTGAAGCTTTCTTT. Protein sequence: CSVNRPLNTEAFF.

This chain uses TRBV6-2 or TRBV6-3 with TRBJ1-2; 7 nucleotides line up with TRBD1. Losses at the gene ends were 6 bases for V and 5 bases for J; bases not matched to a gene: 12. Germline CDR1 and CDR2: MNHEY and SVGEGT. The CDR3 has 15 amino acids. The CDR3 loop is CASSHEGAGSYGYTF. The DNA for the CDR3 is TGTGCCAGCAGCCATGAGGGGGCTGGTTCATATGGCTACACCTTC.

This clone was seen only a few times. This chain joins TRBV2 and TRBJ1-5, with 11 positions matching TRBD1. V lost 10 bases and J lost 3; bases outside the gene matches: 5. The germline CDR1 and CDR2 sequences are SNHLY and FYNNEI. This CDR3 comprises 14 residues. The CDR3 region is CAIGTGGNNQPQHF. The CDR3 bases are TGTGCCATCGGGACAGGGGGGAACAATCAGCCCCAGCATTTT.

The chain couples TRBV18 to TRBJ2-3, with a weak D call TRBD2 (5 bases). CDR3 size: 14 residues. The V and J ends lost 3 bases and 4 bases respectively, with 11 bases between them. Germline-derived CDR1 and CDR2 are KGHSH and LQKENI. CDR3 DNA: TGTGCCAGCTCACCCGGACTCCTCGCAGATACGCAGTATTTT. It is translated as CASSPGLLADTQYF.

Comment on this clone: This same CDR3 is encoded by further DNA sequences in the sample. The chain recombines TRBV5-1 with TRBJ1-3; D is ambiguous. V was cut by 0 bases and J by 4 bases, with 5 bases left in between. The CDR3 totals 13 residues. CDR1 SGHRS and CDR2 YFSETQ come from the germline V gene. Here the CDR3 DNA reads TGCGCCAGCAGCTTGGCGGGAGGAAACACCATATATTTT. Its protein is CASSLAGGNTIYF.

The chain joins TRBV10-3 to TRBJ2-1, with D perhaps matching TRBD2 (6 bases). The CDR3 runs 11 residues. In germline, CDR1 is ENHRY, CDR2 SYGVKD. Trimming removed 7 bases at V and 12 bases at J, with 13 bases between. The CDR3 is CAINGLGGQFF. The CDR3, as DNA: TGTGCCATCAATGGTCTCGGGGGGCAGTTCTTC.

The CDR3 DNA is TGCAGCGTTAGGGACATTAACTATGGCTACACCTTC. Protein sequence: CSVRDINYGYTF. V usage is TRBV29-1 and J usage is TRBJ1-2; tentative D call: TRBD1 (6 bases). CDR1 is SQVTM, CDR2 ANQGSEA, per germline. Trimming stripped 5 bases from V and 1 base from J, with 8 bases between. The CDR3 length is 12 residues.

The CDR3 region is CASSLTGGGYGYTF. The CDR3 DNA reads as TGTGCCAGCAGCTTGACTGGGGGCGGCTATGGCTACACCTTC. The chain uses TRBV5-5 and TRBJ1-2, with TRBD1 as a possible D gene (6 bases). The germline V and J ends were trimmed by 1 base and 4 bases, with 11 bases remaining between them. The CDR3 is 14 residues long. The germline gives CDR1 SGHKS, CDR2 YYEKEE (reference sequence).

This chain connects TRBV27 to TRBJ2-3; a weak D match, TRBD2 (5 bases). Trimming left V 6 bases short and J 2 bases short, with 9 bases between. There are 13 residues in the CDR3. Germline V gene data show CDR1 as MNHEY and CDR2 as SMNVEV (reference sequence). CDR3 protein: CASRLGSTDTQYF. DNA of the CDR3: TGTGCCAGCAGACTAGGGTCCACAGATACGCAGTATTTT.

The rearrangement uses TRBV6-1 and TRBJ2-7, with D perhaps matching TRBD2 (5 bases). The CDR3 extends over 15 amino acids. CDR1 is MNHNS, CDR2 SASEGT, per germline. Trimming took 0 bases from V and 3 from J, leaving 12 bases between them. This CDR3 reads CASSEARGLIYEQYV. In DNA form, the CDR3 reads TGTGCCAGCAGTGAAGCGAGAGGACTCATCTACGAGCAGTACGTC.

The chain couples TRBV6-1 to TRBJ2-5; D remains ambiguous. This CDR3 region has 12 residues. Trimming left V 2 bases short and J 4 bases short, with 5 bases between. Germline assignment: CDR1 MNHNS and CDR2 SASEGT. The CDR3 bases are TGTGCCAGCAGTGAACTAGGAGAGACCCAGTACTTC. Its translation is CASSELGETQYF.

The CDR3 bases are TGTGCCAGCAGCACCGTGACAGGGGAGAACACTGAAGCTTTCTTT. It encodes CASSTVTGENTEAFF. The chain carries TRBV5-5 and TRBJ1-1; 8 bases line up with TRBD1. The J segment lost 1 base and the V segment lost 4 bases, leaving 6 bases of the junction unmatched. CDR3 length: 15 residues. Germline V gene sequence: CDR1 SGHKS, CDR2 YYEKEE (reference sequence). Drawing the rest from reference TRBV5-5 and TRBJ1-1, the complete variable domain is DAGVTQSPTHLIKTRGQQVTLRCSPISGHKSVSWYQQVLGQGPQFIFQYYEKEERGRGNFPDRFSARQFPNYSSELNVNALLLGDSALYLCASSTVTGENTEAFFGQGTRLTVV.

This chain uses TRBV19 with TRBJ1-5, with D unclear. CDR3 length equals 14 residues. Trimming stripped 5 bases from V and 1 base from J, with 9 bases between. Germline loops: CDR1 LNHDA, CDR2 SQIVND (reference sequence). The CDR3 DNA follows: TGTGCCAGTAGTGTGTCAGTGAGCAATCAGCCCCAGCATTTT. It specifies CASSVSVSNQPQHF.

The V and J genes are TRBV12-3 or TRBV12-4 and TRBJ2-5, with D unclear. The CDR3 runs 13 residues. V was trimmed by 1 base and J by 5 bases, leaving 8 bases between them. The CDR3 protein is CASSLGLVETQYF. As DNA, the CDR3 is TGTGCCAGCAGTTTAGGGCTAGTGGAGACCCAGTACTTC.

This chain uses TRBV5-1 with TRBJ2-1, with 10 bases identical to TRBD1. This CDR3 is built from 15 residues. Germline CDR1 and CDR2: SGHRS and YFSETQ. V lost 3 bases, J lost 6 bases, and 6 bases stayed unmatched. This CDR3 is CASSSGTGALNEQFF. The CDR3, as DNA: TGCGCCAGCAGCTCCGGGACAGGGGCCCTCAATGAGCAGTTCTTC.